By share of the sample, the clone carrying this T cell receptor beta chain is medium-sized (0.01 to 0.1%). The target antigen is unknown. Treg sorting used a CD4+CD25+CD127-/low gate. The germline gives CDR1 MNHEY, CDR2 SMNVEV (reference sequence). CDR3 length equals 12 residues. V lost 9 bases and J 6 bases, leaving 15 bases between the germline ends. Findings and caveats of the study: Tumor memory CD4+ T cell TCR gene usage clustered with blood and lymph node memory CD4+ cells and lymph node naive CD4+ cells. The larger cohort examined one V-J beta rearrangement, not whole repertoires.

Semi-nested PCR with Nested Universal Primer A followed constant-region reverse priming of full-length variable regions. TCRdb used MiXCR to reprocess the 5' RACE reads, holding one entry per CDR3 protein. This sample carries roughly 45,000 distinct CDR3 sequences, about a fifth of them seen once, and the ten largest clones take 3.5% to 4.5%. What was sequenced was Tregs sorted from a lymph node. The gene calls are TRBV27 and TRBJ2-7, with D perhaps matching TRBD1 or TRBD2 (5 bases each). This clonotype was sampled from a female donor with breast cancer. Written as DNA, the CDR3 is TGTGCCAGTGGGACGGTAGACCTCGAGCAGTACTTC. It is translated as CASGTVDLEQYF.